Presented here are 14 T cell receptor beta chains from one specimen sequenced in a study of cytomegalovirus exposure and HLA in healthy donors. PCR was performed using 60 Vbeta and 13 Jbeta primers. Clones were sequenced by immunoSEQ multiplex PCR, and TCRdb holds only the in-frame ones, with some missing. In the table there are approximately 100,000 clones, just under 75% of which are singletons. Sequencing input: PBMCs. The receptor set was obtained from a man aged 45-65 years in good health and CMV-seropositive.

V and J are TRBV2 and TRBJ2-3, with D possibly being TRBD2 (6 bases). Trimming removed 4 bases at V and 5 bases at J, with 13 bases between. Germline V lookup: CDR1 SNHLY, CDR2 FYNNEI. This CDR3 has 14 residues. The CDR3 DNA reads TGTGCCAGCAGTGTACGGCGGGACTTAGATACGCAGTATTTT. Protein product: CASSVRRDLDTQYF.

The chain carries TRBV21-1 and TRBJ2-4; no DNA check was done on the table's D call, TRBD1. TRBV21-1 is noted as a pseudogene. This CDR3 region has 20 residues. This chain's CDR3 is CASSKALVTGSFLAKNIQYF. The CDR3 DNA reads TGTGCCAGCAGCAAAGCCCTTGTGACAGGGTCTTTCCTAGCCAAAAACATTCAGTACTTC.

The chain employs TRBV5-1 and TRBJ2-1; 12 nucleotides align to TRBD2. J lost 4 bases, V lost 4 bases, and 3 bases had no gene match. CDR1 SGHRS and CDR2 YFSETQ come from the germline V gene. The CDR3 consists of 15 residues. The CDR3: CASSRTSGNYNEQFF. The CDR3 DNA reads TGCGCCAGCAGCCGGACTAGCGGGAATTACAATGAGCAGTTCTTC.

The chain recombines TRBV6-6 with TRBJ2-7; D is possibly TRBD2 (7 bases). V shed 2 bases and J shed 5 bases, with 19 bases lying between them. The CDR3 sequence is 16 residues long. Germline V lookup: CDR1 MNHNY, CDR2 SVGAGI (reference sequence). The CDR3 is CASSYPRGGAGNEQYF. DNA for the CDR3: TGTGCCAGCAGTTACCCAAGGGGGGGGGCCGGGAACGAGCAGTACTTC.

The gene calls are TRBV11-3 and TRBJ1-1; D is unclear. Trimming took off 5 bases at V and 5 bases at J, with 12 bases between the two ends. CDR1 and CDR2 from the germline V gene are SGHNT and YENEEA. The CDR3 is 13 residues long. The CDR3 region has the DNA TGTGCCAGCAGCAGGAGGGAGAGTACTGAAGCTTTCTTT. It specifies CASSRRESTEAFF.

The CDR3 bases are TGCGCCAGCAGCTGGACAGCCTCCTCCTACAATGAGCAGTTCTTC. The encoded protein is CASSWTASSYNEQFF. The chain joins TRBV5-1 to TRBJ2-1; D is possibly TRBD1 (6 bases). CDR3 length: 15 amino acids. Trimming cost V 3 bases and J 0 bases, with 10 bases left between them. Looked up from germline, CDR1 is SGHRS and CDR2 is YFSETQ.

This rearrangement joins TRBV7-8 to TRBJ2-1; TRBD1 agrees at 7 bases. Trimming removed 5 bases from V and 9 bases from J; junction bases left unmatched: 7. There are 13 residues in the CDR3. From germline, CDR1 is SGHVS and CDR2 FQNEAQ. Here the CDR3 reads CASSPDRAGEQFF. For the CDR3, the DNA is TGTGCCAGCAGCCCCGACAGGGCTGGTGAGCAGTTCTTC.

The chain employs TRBV18 and TRBJ2-1; 8 bases map to TRBD2. The CDR3 runs 15 residues. The J segment lost 3 bases and the V segment lost 2 bases, leaving 3 bases of the junction unmatched. Germline values: CDR1 KGHSH, CDR2 LQKENI. The CDR3: CASSPTSGIYNEQFF. DNA of the CDR3: TGTGCCAGCTCACCAACTAGCGGAATCTACAATGAGCAGTTCTTC.

This clone was found a few times. V usage is TRBV6-1 and J usage is TRBJ1-5, with a tentative D call TRBD1 (5 bases). This CDR3 has 15 amino acids. CDR1 and CDR2 from the germline V gene are MNHNS and SASEGT. Trimming shortened V by 7 bases and J by 1 base, and 14 bases separated the two germline ends. DNA of the CDR3: TGTGCCAGCATGAGGACAACGTCGAGCAATCAGCCCCAGCATTTT. This encodes CASMRTTSSNQPQHF.

The J gene is TRBJ2-3, the V gene TRBV7-3, with a tentative D call TRBD2 (5 bases). The CDR3 totals 14 residues. Germline assignment: CDR1 SGHTA and CDR2 FQGTGA. V was clipped by 5 bases and J by 9 bases, with 18 bases between them. The CDR3 sequence is CASSALSAGGTQYF. The CDR3 DNA reads TGTGCCAGCAGCGCGCTATCGGCCGGAGGAACGCAGTATTTT.

The chain is built from TRBV19 and TRBJ1-2; TRBD1 is a possible D gene (6 bases). The V end was cut by 4 bases, the J end by 4 bases, with 13 bases between. The CDR3 is made up of 14 amino acids. The germline V gene encodes CDR1 LNHDA and CDR2 SQIVND (reference sequence). CDR3 nucleotides: TGTGCCAGTAGTAGCCAGACAGGTGCCTATGGCTACACCTTC. This gives the protein CASSSQTGAYGYTF.

The chain recombines TRBV9 with TRBJ2-5; TRBD2 agrees at 7 bases. The J segment lost 4 bases and the V segment lost 3 bases, leaving 12 bases of the junction unmatched. Germline lookup yields CDR1 SGDLS and CDR2 YYNGEE. This CDR3 is 16 amino acids long. The CDR3: CASSAKGGLATETQYF. CDR3 nucleotide sequence: TGTGCCAGCAGCGCCAAGGGAGGGCTAGCCACAGAGACCCAGTACTTC.

This chain joins TRBV7-8 and TRBJ2-1, with TRBD2 identical over 13 bases. Germline values: CDR1 SGHVS, CDR2 FQNEAQ. The CDR3 sequence is 17 residues long. After removal of 5 bases from V and 8 bases from J, the junction contained 12 bases not matched to a gene. CDR3 residues: CASSRGLAGAFGYEQFF. The CDR3 DNA reads as TGTGCCAGCAGCCGCGGACTAGCGGGAGCTTTTGGGTATGAGCAGTTCTTC.

This clone was detected a few times. This chain joins TRBV7-2 and TRBJ1-2; no reliable D call. CDR3 length: 13 residues. Trimming removed 3 bases at V and 4 bases at J, with 9 bases between. Looked up from germline, CDR1 is SGHTA and CDR2 is FQGNSA. CDR3 in amino acids: CASSLETAYGYTF. Here the CDR3 DNA reads TGTGCCAGCAGCTTGGAGACGGCCTATGGCTACACCTTC.